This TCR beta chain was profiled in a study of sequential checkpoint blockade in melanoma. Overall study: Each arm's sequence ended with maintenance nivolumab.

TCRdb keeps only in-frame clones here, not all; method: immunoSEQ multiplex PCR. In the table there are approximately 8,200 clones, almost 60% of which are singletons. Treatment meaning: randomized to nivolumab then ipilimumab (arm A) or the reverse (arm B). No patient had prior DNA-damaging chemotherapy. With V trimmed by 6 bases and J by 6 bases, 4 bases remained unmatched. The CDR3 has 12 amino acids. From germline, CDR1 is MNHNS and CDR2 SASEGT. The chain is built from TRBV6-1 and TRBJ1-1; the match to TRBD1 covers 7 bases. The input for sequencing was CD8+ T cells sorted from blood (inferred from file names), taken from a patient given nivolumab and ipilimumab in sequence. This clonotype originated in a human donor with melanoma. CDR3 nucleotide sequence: TGTGCCAGCAGGACAGGGAGGCCTGAAGCTTTCTTT. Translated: CASRTGRPEAFF.